This T cell receptor (beta chain) was recovered during a study of early T cells in non-severe SARS-CoV-2 infection. Study as a whole: RNA in bulk from unsorted whole blood was sequenced, and chains were unpaired.

Trimming cost V 3 bases and J 3 bases, with 21 bases left between them. This CDR3 spans 17 amino acids. Germline-derived CDR1 and CDR2 are SGHNT and YYREEE (reference sequence). Study outcomes and limitations: VDJdb-based annotation leaned toward anti-spike CD8 responses and missed private and CD4 specificities.

Attached unique molecular identifiers marked individual cDNA molecules. MiXCR was run by TCRdb on the 5' RACE reads, yielding one entry per CDR3 protein. The table shows roughly 45,000 distinct CDR3 sequences, with roughly 4% occurring only once. This clonotype has ten or more counts. Its antigen remains unidentified. Material for sequencing was whole blood. The receptor was isolated from an adult who was a healthcare worker with PCR-confirmed SARS-CoV-2 infection or an uninfected control (not recorded which). V and J are TRBV5-4 and TRBJ1-1; D uncertain. The CDR3 loop reads CASSSFMVLGEDTEAFF. In DNA form, the CDR3 reads TGTGCCAGCAGCTCATTTATGGTTCTGGGCGAGGACACTGAAGCTTTCTTT.